Below, one TCR beta chain is given with its context. The sample is drawn from a study of blood T cell repertoires in COVID-19. The V gene's germline CDR1 is ENHRY and CDR2 SYGVKD. V shed 9 bases and J shed 1 base, with 7 bases lying between them. The CDR3 has 12 residues. Those enrolled, adults aged roughly 18 to 100 years, came from fewer than 25 US areas. Within the 2 weeks before study entry, each person in the exposed group met a COVID-19 case. Libraries were prepared by immunoSEQ multiplex PCR; TCRdb keeps only in-frame clonotypes and omits some of them. The data show a few hundred thousand clones, around nine tenths seen once.

J is TRBJ1-5 and V is TRBV10-3, with D possibly matching TRBD1 (5 bases). This TCR came from a woman in her 30s who had been exposed to COVID-19. Input material: PBMCs or T cells enriched from blood (not recorded which). The CDR3 nucleotides are TGTGCCATACAGGCCAGCAATCAGCCCCAGCATTTT. This sequence encodes CAIQASNQPQHF.